Detailed here is one TCR beta chain. This sample is part of a study of blood T cell repertoires in COVID-19. Overall study: There were acute and convalescent COVID-19 samples, and they came from the United States, Italy and Spain. T cells, B-cell-depleted T cells, or PBMCs supplied cDNA or gDNA.

The table came from immunoSEQ multiplex PCR; TCRdb's copy has only in-frame clones and leaves some out. Of approximately 240,000 clones in the sample, roughly 81% are singletons; the top ten hold under 4.5%. Germline trimming cut 2 bases from V and 2 bases from J; bases unmatched to any gene: 7. The CDR3 runs 15 residues. The clonotype comes from a man in his fifties with acute or convalescent COVID-19. This rearrangement joins TRBV5-7 to TRBJ2-7; 7 bases line up with TRBD2. TRBV5-7 is placed among ORFs of uncertain function. Sequencing input: peripheral blood. DNA of the CDR3: TGTGCCAGCAGCTTAGTAGTCGGGGGGACCTACGAGCAGTACTTC. It specifies CASSLVVGGTYEQYF.